Listed below are T cell receptor beta chains from one sample, sequenced in a study of T cell responses to AZD1222 COVID-19 vaccine. Profiled with immunoSEQ multiplex PCR; TCRdb holds only in-frame clones, not every one. Among nearly 55,000 clones, 89% were seen once, and the ten largest hold roughly 15%. The input for sequencing was peripheral blood, taken 28 days after the second AZD1222 dose. These receptors were collected from an adult who received the AZD1222 COVID-19 vaccine. Both conserved end residues are part of each CDR3. Fields, in order: J gene, clone size, V gene, D gene, CDR3 DNA, CDR3 protein. The D gene is left open where the match is weak. Clone size is stated in some rows and not others, as once, few, many or a class when expanded.

TRBJ2-3	-	TRBV30	TRBD2	TGTGCCTGGATAATAGCGGGTGTGTCGTATACGCAGTATTTT	CAWIIAGVSYTQYF
TRBJ1-2	-	TRBV3-1/TRBV3-2	-	TGTGCCCAGACTAACTATGGCTACACCTTC	CAQTNYGYTF
TRBJ2-7	-	TRBV2	-	TGTGCCAGCAGTGTGGAGGAGACGAGCTACGAGCAGTACTTC	CASSVEETSYEQYF
TRBJ1-2	once	TRBV7-9	-	TGTGCCAGCAGCCAGAGGGAAAGTTATGGCTACACCTTC	CASSQRESYGYTF
TRBJ2-4	-	TRBV4-3	-	TGCGCCAGCAGCCAATTAATAGCCAAAAACATTCAGTACTTC	CASSQLIAKNIQYF
TRBJ1-4	-	TRBV19	-	TGTGCCAGTCTAATATCGGGTGGGGAAAAACTGTTTTTT	CASLISGGEKLFF
TRBJ1-2	once	TRBV6-5	-	TGTGCCAGCCTCGCCCGGCATGGGTATGGCTACACCTTC	CASLARHGYGYTF
TRBJ1-1	-	TRBV27	-	TGTGCCAGCAGTTTATCAAGAAACACTGAAGCTTTCTTT	CASSLSRNTEAFF
TRBJ1-2	-	TRBV30	TRBD1	TGTGCCTGGAGGGCCCGGGACAGGGGATACTATGGCTACACCTTC	CAWRARDRGYYGYTF
TRBJ2-1	once	TRBV5-4	-	TGTGCCAGCAGCTTGAGTAGCGGAAGGTACAATGAGCAGTTCTTC	CASSLSSGRYNEQFF
TRBJ2-7	-	TRBV7-9	TRBD1	TGTGCCAGCAGCACAGGGACAGGGGGCGGGTACGAGCAGTACTTC	CASSTGTGGGYEQYF
TRBJ1-1	-	TRBV2	TRBD1	TGTGCCAGCAGGGGGACAGGGAACATGAACACTGAAGCTTTCTTT	CASRGTGNMNTEAFF
TRBJ2-1	-	TRBV4-1	-	TGCGCCAGCAGCCAAGAGGGTGGCGCCTACAATGAGCAGTTCTTC	CASSQEGGAYNEQFF
TRBJ2-7	-	TRBV5-1	-	TGCGCCAGCAGCTTAATGGAAGAGCAGTACTTC	CASSLMEEQYF
TRBJ2-7	-	TRBV6-5	TRBD2	TGTGCCAGCAGAGGGACTAGCGGGAGTTTCGAGCAGTACTTC	CASRGTSGSFEQYF
TRBJ2-4	-	TRBV6-5	-	TGTGCCAGCTGCCCAGGGGTACGAGCCAAAAACATTCAGTACTTC	CASCPGVRAKNIQYF
TRBJ2-3	-	TRBV21-1	-	TGTGCCAGCAGCAAAGCTCGGGCTAGCGGGAGGCTACCAGATACGCAGTATTTT	CASSKARASGRLPDTQYF
TRBJ2-2	-	TRBV7-9	TRBD2	TGTGCCAGCAGCCTGACTAGCGGGACCACCGGGGAGCTGTTTTTT	CASSLTSGTTGELFF
TRBJ1-4	-	TRBV7-9	-	TGTGCCAGCACACAAGCAGGGTCGGCGATAGAAAAACTGTTTTTT	CASTQAGSAIEKLFF
TRBJ2-7	-	TRBV11-2	-	TGTGCCAGCAGCCTTATGAGTTTGACGGGAGACGAGCAGTACTTC	CASSLMSLTGDEQYF
TRBJ1-1	-	TRBV4-1	-	TGCGCCAGCAGCCTCCAGGGGAACACTGAAGCTTTCTTT	CASSLQGNTEAFF
TRBJ2-1	-	TRBV19	TRBD2	TGTGCCAGTAGGGATAGCGGGGGGTACAATGAGCAGTTCTTC	CASRDSGGYNEQFF
TRBJ2-5	-	TRBV7-2	TRBD1	TGTGCCAGCAGCCTCCGGGACAGGCACTACCAAGAGACCCAGTACTTC	CASSLRDRHYQETQYF
TRBJ1-3	few	TRBV29-1	-	TGCAGCGTTGTTCCCGAACTCGGAAACACCATATATTTT	CSVVPELGNTIYF